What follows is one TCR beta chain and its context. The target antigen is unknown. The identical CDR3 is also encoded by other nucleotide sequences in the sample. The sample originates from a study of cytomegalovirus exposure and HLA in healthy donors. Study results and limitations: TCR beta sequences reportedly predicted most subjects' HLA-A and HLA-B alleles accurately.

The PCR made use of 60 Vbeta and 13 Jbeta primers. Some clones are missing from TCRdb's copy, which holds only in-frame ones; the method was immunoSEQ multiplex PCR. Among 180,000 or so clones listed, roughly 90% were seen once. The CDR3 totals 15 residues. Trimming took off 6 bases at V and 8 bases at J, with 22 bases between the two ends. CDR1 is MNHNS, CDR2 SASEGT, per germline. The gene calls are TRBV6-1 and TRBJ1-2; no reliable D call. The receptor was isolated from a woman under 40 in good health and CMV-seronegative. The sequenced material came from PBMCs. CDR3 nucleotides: TGTGCCAGCAGGGAGGTCGTTTCGGGAATTTGGGGCTACACCTTC. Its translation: CASREVVSGIWGYTF.